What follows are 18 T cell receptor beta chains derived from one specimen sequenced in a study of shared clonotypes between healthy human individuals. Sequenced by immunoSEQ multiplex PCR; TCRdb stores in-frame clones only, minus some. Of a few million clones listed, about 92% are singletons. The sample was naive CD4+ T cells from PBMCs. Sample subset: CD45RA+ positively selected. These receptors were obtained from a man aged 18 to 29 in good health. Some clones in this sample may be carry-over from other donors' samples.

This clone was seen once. The CDR3 region has the DNA TGTGCCAGTAGTATGTTGAAGACCGCTTATGGAGATTATGGCTACACCTTC. This encodes CASSMLKTAYGDYGYTF. V is TRBV19 and J is TRBJ1-2; D remains unclear. Trimming took off 3 bases at V and 5 bases at J, with 22 bases between the two ends. This CDR3 is built from 17 residues. Germline values: CDR1 LNHDA, CDR2 SQIVND (reference sequence).

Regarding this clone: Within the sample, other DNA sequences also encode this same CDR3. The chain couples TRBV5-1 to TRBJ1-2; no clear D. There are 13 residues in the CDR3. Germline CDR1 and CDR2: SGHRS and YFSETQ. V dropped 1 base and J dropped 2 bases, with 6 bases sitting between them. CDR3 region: CASSLTENYGYTF. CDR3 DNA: TGCGCCAGCAGCTTGACAGAAAACTATGGCTACACCTTC.

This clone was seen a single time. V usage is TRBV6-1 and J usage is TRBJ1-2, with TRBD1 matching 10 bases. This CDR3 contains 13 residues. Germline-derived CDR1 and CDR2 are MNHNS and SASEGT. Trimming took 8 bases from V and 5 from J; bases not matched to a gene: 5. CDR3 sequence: CASGDRGEYGYTF. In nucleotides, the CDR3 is TGTGCCAGCGGGGACAGGGGTGAATATGGCTACACCTTC.

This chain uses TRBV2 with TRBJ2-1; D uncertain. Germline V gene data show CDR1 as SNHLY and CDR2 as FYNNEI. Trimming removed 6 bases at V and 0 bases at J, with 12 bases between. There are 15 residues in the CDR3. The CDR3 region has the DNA TGTGCCAGCAGAGCCGACGGAACCTCCTACAATGAGCAGTTCTTC. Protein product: CASRADGTSYNEQFF.

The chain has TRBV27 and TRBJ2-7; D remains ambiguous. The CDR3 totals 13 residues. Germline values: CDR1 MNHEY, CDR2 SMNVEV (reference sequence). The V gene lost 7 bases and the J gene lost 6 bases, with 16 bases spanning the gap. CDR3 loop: CASTTSGSIEQYF. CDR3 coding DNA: TGTGCCAGCACCACCTCCGGATCTATCGAGCAGTACTTC.

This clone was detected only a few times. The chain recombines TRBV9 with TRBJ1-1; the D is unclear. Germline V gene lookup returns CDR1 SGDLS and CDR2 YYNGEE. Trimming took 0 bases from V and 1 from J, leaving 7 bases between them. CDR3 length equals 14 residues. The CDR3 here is CASSVDAANTEAFF. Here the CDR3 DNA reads TGTGCCAGCAGCGTAGATGCAGCGAACACTGAAGCTTTCTTT.

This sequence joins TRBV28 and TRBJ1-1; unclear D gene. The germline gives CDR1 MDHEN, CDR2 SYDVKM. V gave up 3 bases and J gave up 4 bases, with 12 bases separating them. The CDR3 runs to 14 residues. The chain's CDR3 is CASSFTFKATEAFF. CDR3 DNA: TGTGCCAGCAGTTTTACTTTTAAGGCCACTGAAGCTTTCTTT.

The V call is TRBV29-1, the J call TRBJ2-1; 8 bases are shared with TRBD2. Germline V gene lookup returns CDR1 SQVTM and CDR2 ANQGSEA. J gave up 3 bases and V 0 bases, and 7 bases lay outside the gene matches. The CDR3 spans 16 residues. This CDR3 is CSVEDLGGRIYNEQFF. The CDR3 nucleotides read TGCAGCGTTGAAGATCTGGGCGGGAGGATCTACAATGAGCAGTTCTTC.

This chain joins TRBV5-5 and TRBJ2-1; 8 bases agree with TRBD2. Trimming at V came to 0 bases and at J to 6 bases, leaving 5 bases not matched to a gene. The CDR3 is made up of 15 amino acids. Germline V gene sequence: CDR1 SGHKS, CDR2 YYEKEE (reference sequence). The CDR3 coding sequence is TGTGCCAGCAGCTTGGGTAGCGGGATTGGCAATGAGCAGTTCTTC. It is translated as CASSLGSGIGNEQFF.

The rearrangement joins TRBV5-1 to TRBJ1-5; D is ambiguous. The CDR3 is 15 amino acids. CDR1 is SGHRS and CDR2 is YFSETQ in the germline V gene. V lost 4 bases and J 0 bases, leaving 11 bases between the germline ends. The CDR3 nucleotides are TGCGCCAGCAGCCTGGAGCCGGGTAGCAATCAGCCCCAGCATTTT. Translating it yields CASSLEPGSNQPQHF.

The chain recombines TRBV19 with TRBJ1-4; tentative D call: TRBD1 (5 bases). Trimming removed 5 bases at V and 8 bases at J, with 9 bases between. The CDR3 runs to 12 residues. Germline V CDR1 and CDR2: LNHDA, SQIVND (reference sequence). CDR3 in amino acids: CASSPRTEKLFF. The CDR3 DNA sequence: TGTGCCAGTAGTCCTAGGACAGAAAAACTGTTTTTT.

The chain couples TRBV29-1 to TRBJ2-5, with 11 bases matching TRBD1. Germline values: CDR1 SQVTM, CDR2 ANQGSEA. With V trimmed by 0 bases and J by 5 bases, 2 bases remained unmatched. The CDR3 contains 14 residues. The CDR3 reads CSVEDRDRGETQYF. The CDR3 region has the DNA TGCAGCGTTGAAGATCGGGACAGGGGGGAGACCCAGTACTTC.

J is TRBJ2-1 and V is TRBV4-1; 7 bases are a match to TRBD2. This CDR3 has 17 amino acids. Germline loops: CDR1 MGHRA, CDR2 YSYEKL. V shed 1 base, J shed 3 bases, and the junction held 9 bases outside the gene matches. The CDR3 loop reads CASSQGRASGNYNEQFF. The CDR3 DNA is TGCGCCAGCAGCCAAGGGCGGGCTAGCGGAAACTACAATGAGCAGTTCTTC.

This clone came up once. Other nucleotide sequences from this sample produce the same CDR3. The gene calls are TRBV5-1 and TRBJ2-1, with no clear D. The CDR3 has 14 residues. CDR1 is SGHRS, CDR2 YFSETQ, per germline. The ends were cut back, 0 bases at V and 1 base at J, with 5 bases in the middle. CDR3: CASSLEVSYNEQFF. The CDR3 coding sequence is TGCGCCAGCAGCTTGGAAGTGTCCTACAATGAGCAGTTCTTC.

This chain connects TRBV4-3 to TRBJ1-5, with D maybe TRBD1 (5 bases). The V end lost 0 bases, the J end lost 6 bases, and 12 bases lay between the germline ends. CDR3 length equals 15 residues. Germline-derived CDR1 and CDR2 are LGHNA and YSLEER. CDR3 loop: CASSQEAGSGQPQHF. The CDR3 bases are TGCGCCAGCAGCCAAGAGGCAGGGTCGGGTCAGCCCCAGCATTTT.

CDR3 nucleotides: TGTGCCAGCAGCGCACGTGACAGGGTTGGCGAGCAGTACTTC. Translating it yields CASSARDRVGEQYF. The V and J genes are TRBV9 and TRBJ2-7, with 7 bases fitting TRBD1. CDR3 length: 14 residues. After removal of 3 bases from V and 6 bases from J, the junction contained 9 bases not matched to a gene. CDR1 is SGDLS and CDR2 is YYNGEE in the germline V gene.

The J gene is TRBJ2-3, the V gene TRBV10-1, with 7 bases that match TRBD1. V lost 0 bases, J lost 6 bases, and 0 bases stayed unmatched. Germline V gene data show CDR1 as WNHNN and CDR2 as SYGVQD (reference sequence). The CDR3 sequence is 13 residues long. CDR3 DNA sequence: TGCGCCAGCAGTGAGTCGGACAGGGATACGCAGTATTTT. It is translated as CASSESDRDTQYF.

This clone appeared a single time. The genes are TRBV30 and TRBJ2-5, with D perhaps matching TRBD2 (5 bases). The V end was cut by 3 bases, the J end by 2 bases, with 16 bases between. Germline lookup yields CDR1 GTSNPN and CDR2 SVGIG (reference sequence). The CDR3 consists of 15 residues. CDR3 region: CAWRVRLTTQETQYF. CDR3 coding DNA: TGTGCCTGGAGGGTCCGGTTGACTACGCAAGAGACCCAGTACTTC. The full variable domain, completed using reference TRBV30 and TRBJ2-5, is SQTIHQWPATLVQPVGSPLSLECTVEGTSNPNLYWYRQAAGRGLQLLFYSVGIGQISSEVPQNLSASRPQDRQFILSSKKLLLSDSGFYLCAWRVRLTTQETQYFGPGTRLLVL.